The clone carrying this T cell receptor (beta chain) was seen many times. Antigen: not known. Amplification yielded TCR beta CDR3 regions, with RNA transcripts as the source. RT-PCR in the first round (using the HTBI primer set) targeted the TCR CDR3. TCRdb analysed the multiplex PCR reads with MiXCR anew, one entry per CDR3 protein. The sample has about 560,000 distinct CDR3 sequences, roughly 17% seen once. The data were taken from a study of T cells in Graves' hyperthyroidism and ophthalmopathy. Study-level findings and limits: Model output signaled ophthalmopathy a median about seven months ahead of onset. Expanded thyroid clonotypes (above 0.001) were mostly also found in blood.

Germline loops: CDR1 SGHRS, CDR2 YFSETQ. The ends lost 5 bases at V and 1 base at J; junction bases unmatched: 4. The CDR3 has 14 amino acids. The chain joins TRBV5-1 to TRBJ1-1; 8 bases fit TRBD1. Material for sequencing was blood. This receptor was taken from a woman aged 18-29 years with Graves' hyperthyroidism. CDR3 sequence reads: CASRQGGGNTEAFF. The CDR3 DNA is TGCGCCAGCAGACAGGGGGGAGGGAACACTGAAGCTTTCTTT.